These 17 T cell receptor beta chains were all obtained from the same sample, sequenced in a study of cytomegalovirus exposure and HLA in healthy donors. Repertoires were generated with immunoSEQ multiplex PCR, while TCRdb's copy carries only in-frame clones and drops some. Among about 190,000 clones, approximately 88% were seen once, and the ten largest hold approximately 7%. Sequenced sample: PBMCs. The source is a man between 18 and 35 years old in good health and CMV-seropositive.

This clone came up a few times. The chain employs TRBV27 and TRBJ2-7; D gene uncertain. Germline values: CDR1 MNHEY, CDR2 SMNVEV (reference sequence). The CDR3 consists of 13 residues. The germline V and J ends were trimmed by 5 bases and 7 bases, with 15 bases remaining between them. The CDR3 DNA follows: TGTGCCAGCAGTAGTGGTCCCCGAGGAGAGCAGTACTTC. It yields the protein CASSSGPRGEQYF.

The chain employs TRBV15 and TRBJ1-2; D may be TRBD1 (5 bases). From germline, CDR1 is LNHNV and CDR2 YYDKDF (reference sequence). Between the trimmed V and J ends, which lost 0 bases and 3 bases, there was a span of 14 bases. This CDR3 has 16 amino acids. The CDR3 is CATSRDGGDFDYGYTF. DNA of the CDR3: TGTGCCACCAGCAGAGATGGGGGGGACTTCGACTATGGCTACACCTTC.

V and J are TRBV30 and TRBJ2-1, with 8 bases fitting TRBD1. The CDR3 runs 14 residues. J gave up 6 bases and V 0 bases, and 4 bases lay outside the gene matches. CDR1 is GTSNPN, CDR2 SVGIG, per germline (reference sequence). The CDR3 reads CAWSVHRGSNEQFF. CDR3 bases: TGTGCCTGGAGTGTCCACAGGGGGAGCAATGAGCAGTTCTTC.

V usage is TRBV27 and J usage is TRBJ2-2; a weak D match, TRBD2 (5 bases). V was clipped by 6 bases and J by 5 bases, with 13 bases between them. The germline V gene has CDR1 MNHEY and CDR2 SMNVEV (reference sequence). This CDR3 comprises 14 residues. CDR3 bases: TGTGCCAGCAGCCACCCTGAGCGGACCGGGGAGCTGTTTTTT. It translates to CASSHPERTGELFF.

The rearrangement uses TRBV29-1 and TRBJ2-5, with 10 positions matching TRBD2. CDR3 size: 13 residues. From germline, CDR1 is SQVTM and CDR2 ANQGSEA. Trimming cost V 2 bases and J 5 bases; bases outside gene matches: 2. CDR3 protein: CSVETSGMETQYF. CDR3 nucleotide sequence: TGCAGCGTTGAAACTAGCGGGATGGAGACCCAGTACTTC. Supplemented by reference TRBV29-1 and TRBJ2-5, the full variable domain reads SAVISQKPSRDICQRGTSLTIQCQVDSQVTMMFWYRQQPGQSLTLIATANQGSEATYESGFVIDKFPISRPNLTFSTLTVSNMSPEDSSIYLCSVETSGMETQYFGPGTRLLVL.

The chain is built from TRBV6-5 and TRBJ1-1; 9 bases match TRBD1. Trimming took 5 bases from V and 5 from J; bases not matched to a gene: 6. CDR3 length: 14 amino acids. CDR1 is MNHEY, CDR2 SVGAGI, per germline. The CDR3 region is CASSTTGGRTEAFF. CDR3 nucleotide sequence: TGTGCCAGCAGTACAACAGGGGGCCGGACTGAAGCTTTCTTT.

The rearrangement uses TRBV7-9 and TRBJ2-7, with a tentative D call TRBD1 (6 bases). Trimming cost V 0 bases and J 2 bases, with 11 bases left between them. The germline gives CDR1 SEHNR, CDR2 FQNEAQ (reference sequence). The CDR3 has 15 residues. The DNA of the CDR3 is TGTGCCAGCAGCTTAGCGGGGGCAGGGGCCTACGAGCAGTACTTC. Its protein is CASSLAGAGAYEQYF. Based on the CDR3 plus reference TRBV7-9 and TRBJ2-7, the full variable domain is DTGVSQNPRHKITKRGQNVTFRCDPISEHNRLYWYRQTLGQGPEFLTYFQNEAQLEKSRLLSDRFSAERPKGSFSTLEIQRTEQGDSAMYLCASSLAGAGAYEQYFGPGTRLTVT.

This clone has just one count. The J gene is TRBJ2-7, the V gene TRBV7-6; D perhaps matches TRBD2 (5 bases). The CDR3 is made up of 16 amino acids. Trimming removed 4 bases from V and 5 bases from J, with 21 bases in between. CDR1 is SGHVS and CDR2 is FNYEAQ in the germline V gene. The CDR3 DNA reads TGTGCCAGCAGCTCAACTGGGAGAATCTCCTGGGACGAGCAGTACTTC. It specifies CASSSTGRISWDEQYF. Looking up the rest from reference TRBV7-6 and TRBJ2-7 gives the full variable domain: GAGVSQSPRYKVTKRGQDVALRCDPISGHVSLYWYRQALGQGPEFLTYFNYEAQQDKSGLPNDRFSAERPEGSISTLTIQRTEQRDSAMYRCASSSTGRISWDEQYFGPGTRLTVT.

The CDR3 loop is CASRKADRSGANVLTF. As DNA, the CDR3 is TGCGCCAGCAGGAAAGCCGACAGGTCTGGGGCCAACGTCCTGACTTTC. The chain uses TRBV5-1 and TRBJ2-6, with D tentatively TRBD1 (6 bases). V lost 5 bases and J 1 base, leaving 13 bases between the germline ends. Germline V gene lookup returns CDR1 SGHRS and CDR2 YFSETQ. The length of the CDR3 is 16 residues.

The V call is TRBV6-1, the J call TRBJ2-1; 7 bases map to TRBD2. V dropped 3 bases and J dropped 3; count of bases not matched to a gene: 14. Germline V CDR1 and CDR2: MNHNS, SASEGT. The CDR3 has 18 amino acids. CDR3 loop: CASSDLAGRRLVYNEQFF. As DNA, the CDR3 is TGTGCCAGCAGTGATCTAGCCGGGAGGAGGCTAGTCTACAATGAGCAGTTCTTC.

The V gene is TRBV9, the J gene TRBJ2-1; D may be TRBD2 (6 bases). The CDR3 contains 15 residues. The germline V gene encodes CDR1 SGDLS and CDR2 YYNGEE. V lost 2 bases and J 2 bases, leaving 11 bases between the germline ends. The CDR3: CASSVSGDTYNEQFF. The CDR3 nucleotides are TGTGCCAGCAGCGTTAGCGGAGATACCTACAATGAGCAGTTCTTC.

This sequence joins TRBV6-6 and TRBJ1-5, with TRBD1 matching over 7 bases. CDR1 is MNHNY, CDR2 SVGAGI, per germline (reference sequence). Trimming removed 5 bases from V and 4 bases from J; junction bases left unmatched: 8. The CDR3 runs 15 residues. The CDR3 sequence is CASSEDRTGNQPQHF. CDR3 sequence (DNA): TGTGCCAGCAGTGAGGACAGGACCGGGAATCAGCCCCAGCATTTT.

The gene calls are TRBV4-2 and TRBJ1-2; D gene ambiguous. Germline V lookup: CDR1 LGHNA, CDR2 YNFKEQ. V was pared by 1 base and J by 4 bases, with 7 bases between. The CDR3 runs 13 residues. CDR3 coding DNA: TGTGCCAGCAGCCAAGTCGGGGTCTATGGCTACACCTTC. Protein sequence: CASSQVGVYGYTF.

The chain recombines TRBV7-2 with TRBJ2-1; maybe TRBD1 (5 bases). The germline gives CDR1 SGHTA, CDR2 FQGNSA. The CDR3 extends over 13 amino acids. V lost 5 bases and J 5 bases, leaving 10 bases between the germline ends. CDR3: CASSPDRDNEQFF. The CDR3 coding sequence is TGTGCCAGCAGCCCAGACAGAGACAATGAGCAGTTCTTC.

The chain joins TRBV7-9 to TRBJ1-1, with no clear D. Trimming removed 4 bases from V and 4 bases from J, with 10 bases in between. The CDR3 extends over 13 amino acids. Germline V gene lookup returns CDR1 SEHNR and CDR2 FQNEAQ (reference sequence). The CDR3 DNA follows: TGTGCCAGCAGCTCTGAACAGATCACTGAAGCTTTCTTT. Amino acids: CASSSEQITEAFF.

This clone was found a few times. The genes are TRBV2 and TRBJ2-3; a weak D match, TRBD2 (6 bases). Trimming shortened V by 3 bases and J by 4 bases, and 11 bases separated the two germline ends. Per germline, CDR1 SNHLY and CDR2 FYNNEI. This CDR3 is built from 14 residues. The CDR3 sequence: CASSETSSADTQYF. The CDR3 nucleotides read TGTGCCAGCAGTGAGACTAGTAGTGCAGATACGCAGTATTTT.

The CDR3 loop is CASRKGLALYNEQFF. In DNA form, the CDR3 reads TGTGCCAGCAGAAAGGGACTAGCGTTGTACAATGAGCAGTTCTTC. V gene TRBV6-5 combines with J gene TRBJ2-1; TRBD2 matches at 10 bases. The CDR3 loop spans 15 amino acids. With 6 bases clipped from V and 4 bases from J, the junction kept 6 bases outside the gene matches. Germline CDR1 and CDR2: MNHEY and SVGAGI.